The rows below give T cell receptor beta chains drawn from one sample of a study of OX40 agonist ivuxolimab in advanced cancers. TCRdb's table, derived via immunoSEQ multiplex PCR, lists solely in-frame clones and lacks some. The repertoire holds about 71,000 clones, with approximately 78% as singletons. The sequences come from CD4+ or CD8+ T cells sorted from blood, collected in a trial of the OX40 agonist ivuxolimab. The receptor set was obtained from an adult with an advanced solid tumor such as melanoma, head and neck, liver or kidney cancer. The CDR3 runs from the conserved cysteine through the conserved F or W. The D gene is left open where the match is weak. Only some rows state a clone size, as once, few, many or a class for expanded clones.

D gene,V gene,J gene,clone size,CDR3 protein,CDR3 DNA
.,TRBV11-2,TRBJ1-1,.,CASSPPEGVNTEAFF,TGTGCCAGCAGCCCACCGGAGGGGGTGAACACTGAAGCTTTCTTT
TRBD2,TRBV5-4,TRBJ2-1,.,CASSLRAGANRPNEQFF,TGTGCCAGCAGCTTGAGAGCGGGGGCAAACCGTCCCAATGAGCAGTTCTTC
.,TRBV7-8,TRBJ1-4,few,CASSLALGTKNEKLFF,TGTGCCAGCAGCTTAGCGCTGGGAACGAAAAATGAAAAACTGTTTTTT
.,TRBV30,TRBJ2-7,.,CAWSVRSWEQYF,TGTGCCTGGAGTGTGCGGTCCTGGGAGCAGTACTTC
.,TRBV18,TRBJ1-4,.,CASSSSDKGGDEKLFF,TGTGCCAGCTCCTCCTCTGATAAGGGAGGAGATGAAAAACTGTTTTTT
TRBD1,TRBV11-3,TRBJ1-6,few,CASSLGQGDSPLHF,TGTGCCAGCAGCCTAGGACAGGGGGATTCACCCCTCCACTTT
.,TRBV11-3,TRBJ2-1,.,CASSLVSSPYNEQFF,TGTGCCAGCAGCTTAGTTAGCAGTCCCTACAATGAGCAGTTCTTC
.,TRBV6-5,TRBJ2-5,.,CASSYSTGARETQYF,TGTGCCAGCAGTTACTCCACCGGGGCGAGGGAGACCCAGTACTTC
.,TRBV15,TRBJ2-1,.,CATSRGGVHEQFF,TGTGCCACCAGCAGAGGGGGGGTTCATGAGCAGTTCTTC
TRBD2,TRBV11-2,TRBJ2-1,.,CASTGGLSSYNEQFF,TGTGCCAGCACGGGGGGGCTGAGCTCCTACAATGAGCAGTTCTTC
TRBD2,TRBV7-2,TRBJ2-1,.,CASIVTSGRSDEQFF,TGTGCCAGCATCGTGACTAGCGGGAGGAGCGATGAGCAGTTCTTC
.,TRBV5-1,TRBJ2-3,.,CASSLETTQAQYF,TGCGCCAGCAGCTTGGAAACTACCCAGGCGCAGTATTTT
TRBD1,TRBV5-5,TRBJ1-4,few,CASSRGQGFNEKLFF,TGTGCCAGCAGCCGGGGACAGGGGTTTAATGAAAAACTGTTTTTT
.,TRBV7-2,TRBJ2-7,.,CASSLEGGEPYEQYF,TGTGCCAGCAGCTTAGAGGGCGGGGAACCCTACGAGCAGTACTTC
.,TRBV10-1,TRBJ2-2,.,CASSEDRDSNTGELFF,TGCGCCAGCAGTGAAGACAGGGACTCGAACACCGGGGAGCTGTTTTTT
.,TRBV28,TRBJ1-3,.,CASSPSLGGNTIYF,TGTGCCAGCAGTCCCTCTTTAGGGGGAAACACCATATATTTT
TRBD1,TRBV11-2,TRBJ2-2,.,CASSSIRQGVGELFF,TGTGCCAGCAGCTCAATCCGACAGGGTGTCGGGGAGCTGTTTTTT
TRBD2,TRBV7-8,TRBJ2-7,few,CASSHRGSGSSYEQYF,TGTGCCAGCAGCCACCGTGGTAGCGGGAGCTCCTACGAGCAGTACTTC
.,TRBV6-5,TRBJ2-1,.,CASSYSRLFGNEQFF,TGTGCCAGCAGTTACTCGAGGCTATTTGGCAATGAGCAGTTCTTC
.,TRBV2,TRBJ2-7,once,CASNRLIIPEQYF,TGTGCCAGCAATAGACTAATTATCCCCGAGCAGTACTTC
TRBD2,TRBV5-1,TRBJ2-1,.,CASSLPKTSGSDNEQFF,TGCGCCAGCAGCCTACCAAAGACTAGCGGGAGCGACAATGAGCAGTTCTTC
.,TRBV11-3,TRBJ1-1,few,CASSQEGITEAFF,TGTGCCAGCAGCCAAGAGGGGATCACTGAAGCTTTCTTT
TRBD1,TRBV5-1,TRBJ1-4,few,CASSHQGDNSNEKLFF,TGCGCCAGCAGCCATCAGGGGGACAATAGTAATGAAAAACTGTTTTTT
.,TRBV4-1,TRBJ1-2,.,CASSEGALKTLNYGYTF,TGCGCCAGCAGCGAAGGAGCTCTCAAAACACTTAACTATGGCTACACCTTC
.,TRBV21-1,TRBJ2-7,.,CASTETDYEQYF,TGTGCCAGCACCGAGACAGACTACGAGCAGTACTTC
TRBD2,TRBV7-6,TRBJ2-5,.,CASGTSGGAQETQYF,TGTGCCAGCGGTACTAGCGGGGGGGCTCAAGAGACCCAGTACTTC
.,TRBV20-1,TRBJ1-2,.,CSASQHYGYTF,TGCAGTGCTAGCCAACATTATGGCTACACCTTC
TRBD1,TRBV18,TRBJ2-3,.,CASSPQQGADTQYF,TGTGCCAGCTCACCACAGCAGGGGGCAGATACGCAGTATTTT
.,TRBV2,TRBJ2-5,few,CASRLTVEGTQYF,TGTGCCAGCAGGCTAACAGTGGAGGGGACCCAGTACTTC
.,TRBV5-1,TRBJ1-4,.,CASSLDSGDEKLFF,TGCGCCAGCAGCTTGGATTCCGGAGATGAAAAACTGTTTTTT
.,TRBV6-5,TRBJ1-5,.,CASSPGGRTNQPQHF,TGTGCCAGCAGCCCGGGGGGCAGGACTAATCAGCCCCAGCATTTT
.,TRBV5-1,TRBJ2-5,.,CASSLAGETQYF,TGCGCCAGCAGCTTGGCCGGGGAGACCCAGTACTTC
.,TRBV9,TRBJ1-3,.,CASSVRDSGNTIYF,TGTGCCAGCAGCGTAAGAGACTCTGGAAACACCATATATTTT
.,TRBV5-6,TRBJ2-7,few,CASSLMLRYEQYF,TGTGCCAGCAGCTTGATGTTGAGGTACGAGCAGTACTTC
.,TRBV29-1,TRBJ2-5,.,CSVEFPGETQYF,TGCAGCGTTGAATTCCCGGGGGAGACCCAGTACTTC
TRBD1,TRBV28,TRBJ1-2,.,CASSLPGRGSDYGYTF,TGTGCCAGCAGTTTACCTGGCAGGGGGAGTGACTATGGCTACACCTTC
.,TRBV30,TRBJ2-2,.,CAWSFKRTSRPNTGELFF,TGTGCCTGGAGTTTTAAAAGGACATCCCGTCCGAACACCGGGGAGCTGTTTTTT
TRBD2,TRBV5-1,TRBJ2-7,.,CASSFNGLVSVSQYF,TGCGCCAGCAGCTTCAACGGACTAGTCTCAGTGTCGCAGTACTTC
TRBD1,TRBV11-2,TRBJ1-6,.,CASSLDRSRGSRNSPLHF,TGTGCCAGCAGCTTAGATCGCAGCAGGGGGTCCCGTAATTCACCCCTCCACTTT
.,TRBV7-2,TRBJ1-3,few,CASSLVVGKGAGNTIYF,TGTGCCAGCAGCTTAGTGGTAGGGAAAGGGGCTGGAAACACCATATATTTT
.,TRBV7-2,TRBJ2-2,.,CASSLRQGQTGELFF,TGTGCCAGCAGCTTAAGGCAGGGGCAGACCGGGGAGCTGTTTTTT
TRBD1,TRBV25-1,TRBJ1-2,.,CATGRGGGYGYTF,TGTGCCACCGGAAGAGGGGGCGGGTATGGCTACACCTTC
TRBD2,TRBV12-5,TRBJ2-1,.,CASGLFSGASEQFF,TGTGCTAGTGGTTTGTTTAGCGGGGCCAGTGAGCAGTTCTTC
.,TRBV2,TRBJ2-5,.,CASSPRTSGETQYF,TGTGCCAGCAGTCCCCGGACCTCCGGAGAGACCCAGTACTTC
.,TRBV20-1,TRBJ2-4,.,CSAPHGNIQYF,TGCAGTGCTCCCCATGGAAACATTCAGTACTTC
TRBD2,TRBV15,TRBJ2-1,.,CATSRDLRASGNNEQFF,TGTGCCACCAGCAGAGATCTTAGGGCTAGCGGGAACAATGAGCAGTTCTTC
.,TRBV7-2,TRBJ1-1,few,CASSLAGRLNTEAFF,TGTGCCAGCAGCTTAGCCGGACGGTTGAACACTGAAGCTTTCTTT
.,TRBV25-1,TRBJ1-2,.,CASSQNGGPYGYTF,TGTGCCAGCAGTCAGAATGGGGGGCCCTATGGCTACACCTTC
.,TRBV5-1,TRBJ2-3,.,CASSLVAGKTGTQYF,TGCGCCAGCAGCTTGGTGGCAGGGAAAACAGGTACGCAGTATTTT
.,TRBV6-5,TRBJ2-7,.,CASKVNGPYEQYF,TGTGCCAGCAAGGTAAACGGCCCCTACGAGCAGTACTTC
.,TRBV6-1,TRBJ1-2,.,CASSEYPYGYTF,TGTGCCAGCAGTGAATATCCTTATGGCTACACCTTC
.,TRBV19,TRBJ1-5,.,CASSIREGRNQPQHF,TGTGCCAGTAGTATCAGGGAGGGGCGCAATCAGCCCCAGCATTTT
.,TRBV11-3,TRBJ1-1,.,CASSLSRRAAFF,TGTGCCAGCAGCTTAAGTCGGAGGGCAGCTTTCTTT
TRBD1,TRBV4-1,TRBJ2-1,.,CASSQGQGANYNEQFF,TGCGCCAGCAGCCAAGGACAGGGGGCGAACTACAATGAGCAGTTCTTC
.,TRBV30,TRBJ2-7,few,CAWSVRYEQYF,TGTGCCTGGAGTGTCCGCTACGAGCAGTACTTC
TRBD1,TRBV5-6,TRBJ2-7,.,CASSSQGIPYEQYF,TGTGCCAGCAGCTCACAGGGGATCCCCTACGAGCAGTACTTC
.,TRBV5-4,TRBJ1-2,.,CASSSQTAYGYTF,TGTGCCAGCAGCTCACAGACGGCCTATGGCTACACCTTC
.,TRBV5-1,TRBJ2-5,.,CASGTGTQETQYF,TGCGCCAGCGGAACAGGGACCCAAGAGACCCAGTACTTC
TRBD1,TRBV7-2,TRBJ2-3,.,CASSSPSGQGQYF,TGTGCCAGCAGCTCCCCGTCGGGACAGGGGCAGTATTTT
.,TRBV19,TRBJ2-3,.,CATSRGRDTQYF,TGTGCCACCTCCCGGGGGCGAGATACGCAGTATTTT